This T cell receptor beta chain comes out of a study of shared T cell receptors in the human thymus. This CDR3 spans 18 amino acids. V lost 2 bases and J lost 2; bases outside the gene matches: 13. From germline, CDR1 is MGHRA and CDR2 YSYEKL. Sequenced by immunoSEQ multiplex PCR; TCRdb stores in-frame clones only, minus some. The sample carries hundreds of thousands of clones, approximately 83% recorded once. In addition, the sample was reused for a study of human thymus T cells. That source adds: Corrective heart surgery yielded resections, and these provided the thymus tissue. Unrelated individuals were reported by related research to share highly overlapping thymic repertoires.

The J gene is TRBJ2-7, the V gene TRBV4-1, with 9 bases identical to TRBD1. The TCR sequence derives from a girl under three years old with a congenital heart defect. Sequencing used thymocytes. This chain's CDR3 is CASSQLDRGLLTTYEQYF. In DNA, the CDR3 is TGCGCCAGCAGCCAACTGGACAGGGGTTTACTGACAACCTACGAGCAGTACTTC.